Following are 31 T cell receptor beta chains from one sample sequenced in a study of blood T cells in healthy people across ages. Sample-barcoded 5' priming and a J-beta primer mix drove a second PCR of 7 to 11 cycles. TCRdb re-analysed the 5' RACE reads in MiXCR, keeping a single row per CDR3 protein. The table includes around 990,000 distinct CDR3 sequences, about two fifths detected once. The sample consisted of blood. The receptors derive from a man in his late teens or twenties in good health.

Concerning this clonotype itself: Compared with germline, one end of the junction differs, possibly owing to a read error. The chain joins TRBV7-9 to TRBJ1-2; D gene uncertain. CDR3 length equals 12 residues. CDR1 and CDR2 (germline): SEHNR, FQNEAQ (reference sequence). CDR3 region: CASSLVGYGCTF. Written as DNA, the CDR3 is TGTGCCAGCAGCTTAGTCGGGTATGGCTGCACCTTC.

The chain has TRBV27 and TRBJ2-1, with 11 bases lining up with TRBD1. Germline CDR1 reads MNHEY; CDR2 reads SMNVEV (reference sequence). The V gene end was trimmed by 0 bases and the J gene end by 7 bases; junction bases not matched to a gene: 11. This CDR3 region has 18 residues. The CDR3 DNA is TGTGCCAGCAGTTTATCGAACCCGCGGACAGGGGGCATAAATGAGCAGTTCTTC. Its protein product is CASSLSNPRTGGINEQFF.

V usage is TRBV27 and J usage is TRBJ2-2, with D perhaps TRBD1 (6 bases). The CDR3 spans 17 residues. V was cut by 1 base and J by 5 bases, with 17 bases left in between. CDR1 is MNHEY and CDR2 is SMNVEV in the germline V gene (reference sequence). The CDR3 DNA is TGTGCCAGCAGTTTATTCTCCGACAGGCCCAAGACCGGGGAGCTGTTTTTT. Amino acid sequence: CASSLFSDRPKTGELFF.

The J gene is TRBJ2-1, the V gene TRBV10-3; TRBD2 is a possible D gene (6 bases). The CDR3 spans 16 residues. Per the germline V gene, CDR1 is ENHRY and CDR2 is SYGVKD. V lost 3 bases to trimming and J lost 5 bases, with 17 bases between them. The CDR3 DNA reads TGTGCCATCAGTGAACCGGGACTCGAGTACAACAATGAGCAGTTCTTC. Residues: CAISEPGLEYNNEQFF.

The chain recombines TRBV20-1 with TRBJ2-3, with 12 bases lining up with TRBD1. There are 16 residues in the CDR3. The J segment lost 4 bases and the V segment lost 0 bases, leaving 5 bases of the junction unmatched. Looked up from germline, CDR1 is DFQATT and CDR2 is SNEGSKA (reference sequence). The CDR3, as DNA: TGCAGTGCTAGAGACGCGGGACAGGGGGCGGCAGATACGCAGTATTTT. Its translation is CSARDAGQGAADTQYF.

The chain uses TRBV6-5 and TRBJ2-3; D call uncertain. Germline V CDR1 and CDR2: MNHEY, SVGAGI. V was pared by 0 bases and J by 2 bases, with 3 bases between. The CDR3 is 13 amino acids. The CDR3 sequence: CASSYSYTDTQYF. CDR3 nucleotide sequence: TGTGCCAGCAGTTACTCGTACACAGATACGCAGTATTTT.

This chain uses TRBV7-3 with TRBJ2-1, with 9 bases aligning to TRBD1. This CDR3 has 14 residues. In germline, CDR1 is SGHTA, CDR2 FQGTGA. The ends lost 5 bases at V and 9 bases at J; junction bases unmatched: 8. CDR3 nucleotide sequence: TGTGCCAGCAGCACGGAACAGGGGGCTCTTGAGCAGTTCTTC. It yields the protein CASSTEQGALEQFF.

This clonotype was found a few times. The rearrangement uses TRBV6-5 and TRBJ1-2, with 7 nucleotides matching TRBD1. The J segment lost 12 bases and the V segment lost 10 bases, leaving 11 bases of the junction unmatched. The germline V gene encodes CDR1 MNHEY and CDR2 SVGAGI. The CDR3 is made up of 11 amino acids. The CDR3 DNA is TGTGCCACTCAACACGACAGGGTTAACACCTTC. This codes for CATQHDRVNTF.

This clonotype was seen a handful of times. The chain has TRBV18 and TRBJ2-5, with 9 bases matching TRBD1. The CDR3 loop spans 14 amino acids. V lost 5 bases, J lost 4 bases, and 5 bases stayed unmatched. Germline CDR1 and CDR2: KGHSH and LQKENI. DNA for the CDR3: TGTGCCAGCTCATCATCGGGACAGGGAGAGACCCAGTACTTC. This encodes CASSSSGQGETQYF.

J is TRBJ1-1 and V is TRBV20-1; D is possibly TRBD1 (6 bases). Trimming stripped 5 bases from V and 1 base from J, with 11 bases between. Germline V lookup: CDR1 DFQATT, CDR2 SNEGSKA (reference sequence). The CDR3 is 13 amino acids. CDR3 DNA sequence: TGCAGTGCTGAGAGGACAGCGAACACTGAAGCTTTCTTT. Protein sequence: CSAERTANTEAFF.

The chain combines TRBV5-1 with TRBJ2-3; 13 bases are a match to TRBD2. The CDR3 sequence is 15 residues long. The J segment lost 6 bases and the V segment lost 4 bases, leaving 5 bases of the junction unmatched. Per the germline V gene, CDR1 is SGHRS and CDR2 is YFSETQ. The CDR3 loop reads CASSTPTSGGDTQYF. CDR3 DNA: TGCGCCAGCAGCACCCCGACTAGCGGGGGGGATACGCAGTATTTT.

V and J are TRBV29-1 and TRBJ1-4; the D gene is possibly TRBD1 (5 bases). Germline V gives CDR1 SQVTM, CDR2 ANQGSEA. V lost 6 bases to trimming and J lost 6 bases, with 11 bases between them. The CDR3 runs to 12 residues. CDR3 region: CSVRTRDEKLFF. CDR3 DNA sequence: TGCAGCGTCCGGACACGGGATGAAAAACTGTTTTTT.

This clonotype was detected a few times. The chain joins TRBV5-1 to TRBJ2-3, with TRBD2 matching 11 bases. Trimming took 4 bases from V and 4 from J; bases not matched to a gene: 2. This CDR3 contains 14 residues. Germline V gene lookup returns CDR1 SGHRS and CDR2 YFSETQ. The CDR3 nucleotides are TGCGCCAGCAGCGAGACTAGCGGGGCAGATACGCAGTATTTT. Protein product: CASSETSGADTQYF.

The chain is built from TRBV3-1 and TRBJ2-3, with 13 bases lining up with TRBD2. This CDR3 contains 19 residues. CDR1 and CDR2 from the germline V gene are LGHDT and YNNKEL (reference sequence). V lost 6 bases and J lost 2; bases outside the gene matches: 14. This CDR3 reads CASRPTSGGLPPYTDTQYF. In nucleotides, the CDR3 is TGTGCCAGCAGGCCGACTAGCGGGGGGCTCCCCCCATACACAGATACGCAGTATTTT.

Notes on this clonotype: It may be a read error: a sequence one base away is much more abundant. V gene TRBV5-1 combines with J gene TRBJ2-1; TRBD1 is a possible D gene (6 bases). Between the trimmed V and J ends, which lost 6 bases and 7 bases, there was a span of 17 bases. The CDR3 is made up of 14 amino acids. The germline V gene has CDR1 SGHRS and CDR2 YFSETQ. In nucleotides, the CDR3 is TGCGCCAGCAACCCGACTCCAGGGGCAAATGAGCAGTTCTTC. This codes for CASNPTPGANEQFF.

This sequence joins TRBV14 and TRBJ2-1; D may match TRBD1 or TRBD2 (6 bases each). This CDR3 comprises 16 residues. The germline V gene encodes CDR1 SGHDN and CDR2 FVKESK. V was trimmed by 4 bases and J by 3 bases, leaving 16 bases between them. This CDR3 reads CASSLFEGGRYNEQFF. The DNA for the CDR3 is TGTGCCAGCAGCCTTTTCGAGGGGGGCCGCTACAATGAGCAGTTCTTC. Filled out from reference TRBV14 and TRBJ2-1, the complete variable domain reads EAGVTQFPSHSVIEKGQTVTLRCDPISGHDNLYWYRRVMGKEIKFLLHFVKESKQDESGMPNNRFLAERTGGTYSTLKVQPAELEDSGVYFCASSLFEGGRYNEQFFGPGTRLTVL.

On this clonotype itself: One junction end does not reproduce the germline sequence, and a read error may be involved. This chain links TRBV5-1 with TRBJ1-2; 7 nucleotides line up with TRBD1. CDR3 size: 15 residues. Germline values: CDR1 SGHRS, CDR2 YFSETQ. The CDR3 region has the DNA TGCGCCAGCAGCTTAGCACAGGGGCACTACTATAGCTACACCTTC. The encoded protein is CASSLAQGHYYSYTF.

The CDR3 region has the DNA TGTGCCAGCAAGAAAACACCGACAGGAGGTGGGTTCAATCAGCCCCAGCATTTT. Residues: CASKKTPTGGGFNQPQHF. The chain joins TRBV2 to TRBJ1-5; D perhaps matches TRBD1 (6 bases). Trimming shortened V by 7 bases and J by 3 bases, and 25 bases separated the two germline ends. Germline assignment: CDR1 SNHLY and CDR2 FYNNEI. This CDR3 region has 18 residues.

The CDR3 is CASSNRGASGQETQYF. The CDR3 DNA is TGTGCCAGCAGTAACAGGGGCGCTAGCGGTCAAGAGACCCAGTACTTC. The gene calls are TRBV27 and TRBJ2-7, with D possibly being TRBD1 or TRBD2 (7 bases each). The J call may be incorrect, as the DNA end agrees better with TRBJ2-5. Germline lookup yields CDR1 MNHEY and CDR2 SMNVEV (reference sequence). This CDR3 contains 16 residues.

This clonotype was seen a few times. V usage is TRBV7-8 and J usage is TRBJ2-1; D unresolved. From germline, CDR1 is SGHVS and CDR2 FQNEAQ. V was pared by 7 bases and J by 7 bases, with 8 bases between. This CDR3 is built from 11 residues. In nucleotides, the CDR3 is TGTGCCAGCATATATAAAAATGAGCAGTTCTTC. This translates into CASIYKNEQFF.

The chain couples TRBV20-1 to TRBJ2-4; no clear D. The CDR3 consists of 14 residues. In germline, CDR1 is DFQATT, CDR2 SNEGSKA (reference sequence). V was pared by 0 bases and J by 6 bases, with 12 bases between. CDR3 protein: CSARDPAVLNIQYF. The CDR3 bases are TGCAGTGCTAGAGATCCCGCGGTCCTAAACATTCAGTACTTC.

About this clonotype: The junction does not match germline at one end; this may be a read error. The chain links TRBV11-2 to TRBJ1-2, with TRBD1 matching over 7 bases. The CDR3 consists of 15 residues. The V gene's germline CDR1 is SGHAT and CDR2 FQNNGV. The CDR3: CVSSLAPGQNYGYTF. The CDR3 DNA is TGTGTCAGCAGCTTAGCGCCGGGACAGAACTATGGCTACACCTTC.

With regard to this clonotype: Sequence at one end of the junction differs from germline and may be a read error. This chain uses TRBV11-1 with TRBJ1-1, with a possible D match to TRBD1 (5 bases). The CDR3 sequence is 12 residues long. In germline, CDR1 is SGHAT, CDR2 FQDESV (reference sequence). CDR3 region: CASMGRDAEAFF. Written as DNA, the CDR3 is TGTGCCAGCATGGGAAGGGACGCTGAGGCTTTCTTT. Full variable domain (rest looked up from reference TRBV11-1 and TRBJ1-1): EAEVAQSPRYKITEKSQAVAFWCDPISGHATLYWYRQILGQGPELLVQFQDESVVDDSQLPKDRFSAERLKGVDSTLKIQPAELGDSAMYLCASMGRDAEAFFGQGTRLTVV.

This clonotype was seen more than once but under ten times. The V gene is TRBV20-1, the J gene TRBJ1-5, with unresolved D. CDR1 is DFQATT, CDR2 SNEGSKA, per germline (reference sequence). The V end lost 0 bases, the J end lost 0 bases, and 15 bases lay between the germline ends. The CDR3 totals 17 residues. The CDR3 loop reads CSARDVRPVISNQPQHF. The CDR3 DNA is TGCAGTGCTAGAGACGTCAGGCCGGTCATTAGCAATCAGCCCCAGCATTTT.

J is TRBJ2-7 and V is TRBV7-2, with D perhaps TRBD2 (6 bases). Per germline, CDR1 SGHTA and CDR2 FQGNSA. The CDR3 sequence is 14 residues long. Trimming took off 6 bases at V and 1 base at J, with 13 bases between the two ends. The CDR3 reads CASRLSGRSYEQYF. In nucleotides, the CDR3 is TGTGCCAGCAGATTATCCGGGAGATCCTACGAGCAGTACTTC.

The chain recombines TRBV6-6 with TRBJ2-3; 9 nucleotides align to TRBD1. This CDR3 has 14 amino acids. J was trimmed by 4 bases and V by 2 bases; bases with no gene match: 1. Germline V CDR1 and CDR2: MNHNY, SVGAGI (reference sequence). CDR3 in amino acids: CASSYGQGPDTQYF. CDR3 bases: TGTGCCAGCAGTTACGGACAGGGGCCAGATACGCAGTATTTT.

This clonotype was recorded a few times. CDR3 region: CASSKSERAEQFF. CDR3 DNA: TGTGCCAGCAGCAAAAGCGAACGGGCAGAGCAGTTCTTC. The chain employs TRBV7-8 and TRBJ2-1; D remains unclear. V lost 5 bases and J 10 bases, leaving 15 bases between the germline ends. Germline-derived CDR1 and CDR2 are SGHVS and FQNEAQ. The CDR3 extends over 13 amino acids.

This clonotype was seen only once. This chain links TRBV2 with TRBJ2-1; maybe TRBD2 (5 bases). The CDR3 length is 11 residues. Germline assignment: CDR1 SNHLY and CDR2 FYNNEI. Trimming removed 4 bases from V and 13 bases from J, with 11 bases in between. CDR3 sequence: CASSARETQFF. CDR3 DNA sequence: TGTGCCAGCAGTGCAAGGGAGACCCAGTTCTTC.

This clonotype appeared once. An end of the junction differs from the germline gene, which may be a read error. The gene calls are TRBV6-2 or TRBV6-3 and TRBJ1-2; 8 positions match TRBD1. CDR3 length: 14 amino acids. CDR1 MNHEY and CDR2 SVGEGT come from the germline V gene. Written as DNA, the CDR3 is TGTGCCGGCAGTTACTCGAGGGGACAGGATGGCTACACCTTC. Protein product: CAGSYSRGQDGYTF.

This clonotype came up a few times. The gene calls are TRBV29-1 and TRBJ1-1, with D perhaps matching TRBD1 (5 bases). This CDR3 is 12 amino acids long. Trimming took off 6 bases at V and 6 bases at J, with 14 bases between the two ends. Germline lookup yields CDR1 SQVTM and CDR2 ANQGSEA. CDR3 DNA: TGCAGCGTCCTCGCTCCGGGGGCTGAAGCTTTCTTT. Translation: CSVLAPGAEAFF.

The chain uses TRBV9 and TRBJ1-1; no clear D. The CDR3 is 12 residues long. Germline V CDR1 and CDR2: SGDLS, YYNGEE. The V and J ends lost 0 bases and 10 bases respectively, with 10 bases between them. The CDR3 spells CASSVEGPGAFF. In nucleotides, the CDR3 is TGTGCCAGCAGCGTAGAAGGACCTGGAGCTTTCTTT.